This TCR beta chain appears in the sequencing data of a study of persistence of HIV-infected CD4 T cells. Notes on the study in general: Bulk TCR data could not be restricted to HIV-1-infected CMV-responding cells.

Lysates of CMV-infected fibroblasts at 9 to 10 ug/mL stimulated these cells. CD40L-negative CD69-negative CD45RO-high memory CD4+ T cells were sorted as populations depleted of antigen-responding cells. Donors had CD4+ T cell counts above 400 cells/uL and were CMV-seropositive. Sequencing used immunoSEQ version 4 in survey mode. TCRdb's copy holds only in-frame clones and misses some; the assay was immunoSEQ multiplex PCR. The sample yields roughly 28,000 clones, 78% seen once. The CDR3 is made up of 15 amino acids. CDR1 is MNHEY, CDR2 SVGEGT, per germline. Trimming took 2 bases from V and 8 from J, leaving 13 bases between them. Concerning this clone itself: What it binds is unknown.

The source is an adult woman with HIV who was CMV-seropositive. Source: CD4+ T cells sorted from PBMCs after approximately 19-hour stimulation, taken from a patient who received antiretroviral therapy. The rearrangement links TRBV6-2 or TRBV6-3 to TRBJ1-6; D is ambiguous. CDR3 loop: CASSYDGPSDSPLHF. CDR3 nucleotide sequence: TGTGCCAGCAGTTACGACGGACCCTCGGATTCACCCCTCCACTTT.